One and the same sample provided the 14 T cell receptor beta chains below, sequenced in a study of regulatory T cells in long-lasting Graves disease. Arm-PCR of CDR3 regions and iRepertoire HTBI primers were used to build TCR beta libraries. One entry per CDR3 protein, called by TCRdb with MiXCR from the multiplex PCR reads. The sample yields around 500,000 distinct CDR3 sequences, around 20% seen once. Time point of the sample: persistent/refractory GD, antithyroid drugs over 5 years with positive TRAb. With RNA extracted from PBMCs as input, the TCR library was made. The material sequenced was peripheral blood mononuclear cells (PBMCs), taken when the disease was refractory, from a patient treated with antithyroid drugs. The receptor source for this set is a female donor with Graves disease.

J is TRBJ2-1 and V is TRBV5-1; a possible D gene is TRBD2 (6 bases). CDR1 and CDR2 from the germline V gene are SGHRS and YFSETQ. The CDR3 contains 15 residues. Trimming removed 5 bases at V and 1 base at J, with 13 bases between. CDR3 DNA sequence: TGCGCCAGCAGATACGACCGGGGGTCCTACAATGAGCAGTTCTTC. Translating it yields CASRYDRGSYNEQFF.

This clonotype was detected ten times or more. The chain has TRBV18 and TRBJ2-5, with 7 bases lining up with TRBD1. Germline V gene data show CDR1 as KGHSH and CDR2 as LQKENI. The CDR3 extends over 15 amino acids. The V segment lost 3 bases and the J segment 5 bases; nucleotides outside the gene matches: 9. The CDR3 coding sequence is TGTGCCAGCTCACCCACCGGGACAGTGGGGGAGACCCAGTACTTC. This gives the protein CASSPTGTVGETQYF.

A word on this clonotype: A much more abundant neighbour one base away suggests this may be a read error. The conserved phenylalanine or tryptophan normally closing the CDR3 is absent here, so this likely arose from a read error. The chain has TRBV7-8 and TRBJ1-1; D unresolved. The germline V gene encodes CDR1 SGHVS and CDR2 FQNEAQ. V lost 5 bases, J lost 3 bases, and 13 bases lay in between. CDR3 length equals 14 residues. This CDR3 is CASSHAGFDTEAFS. The DNA for the CDR3 is TGTGCCAGCAGCCACGCGGGGTTTGACACTGAAGCTTTCTCT.

This clonotype was counted ten times or more. V is TRBV12-3 or TRBV12-4 and J is TRBJ1-5; D perhaps matches TRBD1 (6 bases). CDR3 size: 13 residues. V lost 1 base, J lost 8 bases, and 9 bases lay in between. In nucleotides, the CDR3 is TGTGCCAGCAGTTTAGGGGGGCTTAAGCCCCAGCATTTT. This gives the protein CASSLGGLKPQHF.

In its sample, this clonotype was seen once. Since a much larger clone is just one base distant, this may be a read error. The rearrangement uses TRBV30 and TRBJ2-7, with a tentative D call TRBD1 (6 bases). The CDR3 is 13 residues long. Germline CDR1 reads GTSNPN; CDR2 reads SVGIG (reference sequence). DNA for the CDR3: TGTGCCTGGGGACAGTGGGGTTTGTACGGGCAGTACTTC. It yields the protein CAWGQWGLYGQYF.

V is TRBV10-2 and J is TRBJ1-3, with TRBD1 matching over 7 bases. With V trimmed by 0 bases and J by 0 bases, 2 bases remained unmatched. The CDR3 is made up of 16 amino acids. Germline loops: CDR1 WSHSY, CDR2 SAAADI. The CDR3 DNA reads as TGCGCCAGCAGTGAGTCGGACAGGAGCTCTGGAAACACCATATATTTT. Translated, it gives CASSESDRSSGNTIYF.

The sample holds a few counts of this clonotype. The chain combines TRBV11-1 with TRBJ2-7; a weak D match, TRBD1 (6 bases). V was shortened by 3 bases and J by 3 bases, with 15 bases between the two germline ends. CDR1 is SGHAT and CDR2 is FQDESV in the germline V gene (reference sequence). CDR3 length: 15 amino acids. The CDR3 nucleotides read TGTGCCAGCAGCTTCCATTTTCAGGGGAACTACGAGCAGTACTTC. This translates into CASSFHFQGNYEQYF.

This clonotype appeared many times. This chain links TRBV11-2 with TRBJ2-2; D uncertain. The CDR3 extends over 16 amino acids. Germline V gene lookup returns CDR1 SGHAT and CDR2 FQNNGV. V was pared by 2 bases and J by 4 bases, with 14 bases between. The CDR3 nucleotides read TGTGCCAGCAGCTTATTTGAAGGGTATCTCACCGGGGAGCTGTTTTTT. This gives the protein CASSLFEGYLTGELFF.

The chain combines TRBV9 with TRBJ2-1; 8 bases are shared with TRBD2. Germline V gives CDR1 SGDLS, CDR2 YYNGEE. The V and J ends lost 0 bases and 1 base, in that order; junction bases with no gene match: 3. The CDR3 totals 16 residues. The CDR3 is CASSVASGLSYNEQFF. The CDR3 DNA follows: TGTGCCAGCAGCGTAGCTAGCGGGCTATCCTACAATGAGCAGTTCTTC.

This clonotype was observed many times. The chain is built from TRBV4-1 and TRBJ1-1; D is unresolved. V lost 5 bases to trimming and J lost 1 base, with 11 bases between them. CDR3 size: 14 residues. Germline V lookup: CDR1 MGHRA, CDR2 YSYEKL. The CDR3 protein is CASSKRGENTEAFF. CDR3 nucleotides: TGCGCCAGCAGCAAGCGAGGTGAGAACACTGAAGCTTTCTTT.

This chain connects TRBV20-1 to TRBJ1-6; 10 bases agree with TRBD1. CDR3 length equals 15 residues. J was trimmed by 8 bases and V by 0 bases; bases with no gene match: 4. From germline, CDR1 is DFQATT and CDR2 SNEGSKA (reference sequence). The CDR3 region is CSARDFGTGDSPLHF. The CDR3 coding sequence is TGCAGTGCTAGAGATTTCGGGACAGGGGATTCACCCCTCCACTTT.

This sequence joins TRBV13 and TRBJ2-3; TRBD1 or TRBD2 may be the D gene (6 bases each). Germline assignment: CDR1 PRHDT and CDR2 FYEKMQ (reference sequence). V gave up 5 bases and J gave up 0 bases, with 18 bases separating them. The CDR3 is made up of 17 amino acids. CDR3: CASSPWGAGTSTDTQYF. The CDR3 DNA reads TGTGCCAGCAGCCCGTGGGGGGCTGGTACTAGCACAGATACGCAGTATTTT.

This clonotype was seen repeatedly, ten times or more. The CDR3 reads CASSFGQSNTGELFF. DNA for the CDR3: TGTGCCAGCAGCTTCGGACAGTCGAACACCGGGGAGCTGTTTTTT. The chain uses TRBV6-2 or TRBV6-3 and TRBJ2-2; D might be TRBD1 (6 bases). There are 15 residues in the CDR3. With 6 bases removed from V and 0 bases from J, the gap between germline ends came to 11 bases. Germline V gives CDR1 MNHEY, CDR2 SVGEGT.

This clonotype was counted between two and nine times. The chain recombines TRBV18 with TRBJ2-1, with D maybe TRBD1 (7 bases). The CDR3 has 16 amino acids. CDR1 and CDR2 from the germline V gene are KGHSH and LQKENI. V gave up 6 bases and J gave up 4 bases, with 19 bases separating them. In nucleotides, the CDR3 is TGTGCCAGCTCGCCCCCCGGACAGGCGGGATACAATGAGCAGTTCTTC. It translates to CASSPPGQAGYNEQFF.